These 8 T cell receptor beta chains came from one sample sequenced in a study of identical twins. TCRdb re-analysed the 5' RACE reads in MiXCR, keeping a single row per CDR3 protein. The sample carries 1,800,000 or so distinct CDR3 sequences, under 35% recorded once. Material: cord blood. The origin of the receptors is a newborn girl in good health.

The V gene is TRBV20-1, the J gene TRBJ1-1; D might be TRBD1 (6 bases). Germline CDR1 reads DFQATT; CDR2 reads SNEGSKA (reference sequence). CDR3 length: 14 residues. V dropped 5 bases and J dropped 1 base, with 14 bases sitting between them. CDR3 residues: CSAQEGGGNTEAFF. CDR3 DNA sequence: TGCAGTGCTCAGGAGGGGGGCGGGAACACTGAAGCTTTCTTT.

The chain carries TRBV11-2 and TRBJ1-2; D unclear. The CDR3 spans 16 residues. Looked up from germline, CDR1 is SGHAT and CDR2 is FQNNGV. V lost 5 bases to trimming and J lost 4 bases, with 20 bases between them. The CDR3 DNA reads TGTGCCAGCAGCGACCCGTCCCCGATGGATCCCTATGGCTACACCTTC. The encoded protein is CASSDPSPMDPYGYTF.

This clonotype turned up a few times. This rearrangement joins TRBV18 to TRBJ2-1, with 8 bases identical to TRBD2. The CDR3 loop spans 16 amino acids. The germline V gene has CDR1 KGHSH and CDR2 LQKENI. The V gene end was trimmed by 6 bases and the J gene end by 0 bases; junction bases not matched to a gene: 7. CDR3 amino acids: CASSGLAQLSYNEQFF. The DNA for the CDR3 is TGTGCCAGCTCCGGACTAGCCCAACTCTCCTACAATGAGCAGTTCTTC.

The V and J genes are TRBV5-6 and TRBJ1-6, with 7 bases aligning to TRBD1. This CDR3 contains 15 residues. Germline CDR1 SGHDT, CDR2 YYEEEE. V was clipped by 1 base and J by 7 bases; unmatched bases: 5. The DNA of the CDR3 is TGTGCCAGCAGCTTGAAGGACAGGCCCAATTCACCCCTCCACTTT. This sequence encodes CASSLKDRPNSPLHF.

This clonotype was seen only a few times. This sequence joins TRBV6-1 and TRBJ1-1; TRBD1 matches 8 bases. Looked up from germline, CDR1 is MNHNS and CDR2 is SASEGT. This CDR3 is 16 amino acids long. V lost 3 bases, J lost 0 bases, and 6 bases stayed unmatched. The CDR3 coding sequence is TGTGCCAGCAGTGAGGGACAGGCAATCCTGAACACTGAAGCTTTCTTT. Translation: CASSEGQAILNTEAFF.

The gene calls are TRBV16 and TRBJ1-1, with D perhaps TRBD1 (5 bases). The V end lost 5 bases, the J end lost 6 bases, and 19 bases lay between the germline ends. From germline, CDR1 is KGHSY and CDR2 FQNENV. The CDR3 loop spans 15 amino acids. In DNA, the CDR3 is TGTGCCAGCAGCGTCACGGGTGGCAGGGCGGCTGAAGCTTTCTTT. This codes for CASSVTGGRAAEAFF.

The chain is built from TRBV2 and TRBJ2-5, with no clear D. V lost 4 bases, J lost 3 bases, and 6 bases lay in between. There are 12 residues in the CDR3. In germline, CDR1 is SNHLY, CDR2 FYNNEI. CDR3 sequence: CASSGNKETQYF. Here the CDR3 DNA reads TGTGCCAGCAGTGGGAACAAAGAGACCCAGTACTTC.

This chain joins TRBV15 and TRBJ1-1; no clear D. Trimming took off 1 base at V and 2 bases at J, with 8 bases between the two ends. The CDR3 is 14 amino acids. Germline CDR1 is LNHNV and CDR2 is YYDKDF (reference sequence). This chain's CDR3 is CATSRGRLNTEAFF. The CDR3 DNA follows: TGTGCCACCAGCAGAGGACGGCTAAACACTGAAGCTTTCTTT.